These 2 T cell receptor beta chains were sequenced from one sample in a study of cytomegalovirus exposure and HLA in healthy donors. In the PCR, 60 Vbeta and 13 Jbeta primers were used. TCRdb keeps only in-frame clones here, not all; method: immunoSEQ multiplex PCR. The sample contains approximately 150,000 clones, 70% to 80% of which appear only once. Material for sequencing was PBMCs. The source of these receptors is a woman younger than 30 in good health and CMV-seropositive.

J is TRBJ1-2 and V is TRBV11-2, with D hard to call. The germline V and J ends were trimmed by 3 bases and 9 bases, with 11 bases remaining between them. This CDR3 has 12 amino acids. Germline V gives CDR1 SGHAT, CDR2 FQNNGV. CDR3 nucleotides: TGTGCCAGCAGCTTTTTGGGCGGGAGCTACACCTTC. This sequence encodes CASSFLGGSYTF.

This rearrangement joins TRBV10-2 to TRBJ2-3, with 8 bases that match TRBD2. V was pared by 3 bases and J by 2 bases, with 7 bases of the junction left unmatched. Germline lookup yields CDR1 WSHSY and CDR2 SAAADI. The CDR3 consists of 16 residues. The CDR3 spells CASSESGGINTDTQYF. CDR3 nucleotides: TGCGCCAGCAGTGAAAGCGGGGGTATCAACACAGATACGCAGTATTTT.